A selection of T cell receptor beta chains follows, all from one sample in a study of OX40 agonist ivuxolimab in advanced cancers. The data were produced by immunoSEQ multiplex PCR, yet TCRdb's version contains in-frame clones alone and is incomplete. The data contain about 69,000 clones, roughly 89% of them singletons. Sample: CD4+ or CD8+ T cells sorted from blood, taken in a trial of the OX40 agonist ivuxolimab. Receptor source: an adult with an advanced solid tumor such as melanoma, head and neck, liver or kidney cancer. Both conserved end residues are part of each CDR3. Fields, in order: clone size, V gene, J gene, CDR3 protein. Clone size is shown for a subset of rows, as once, few, many or a class of expanded clone.

.	TRBV6-5	TRBJ1-4	CASSITGGRNEKLFF
.	TRBV4-1	TRBJ2-7	CASSQTAARAFDEQYF
.	TRBV19	TRBJ2-1	CASNDRDWAYNEQFF
.	TRBV9	TRBJ1-3	CASSLEGDGNTIYF
.	TRBV11-3	TRBJ2-2	CASSSSTANTGELFF
.	TRBV15	TRBJ2-3	CATQPPGVAPDTQYF
.	TRBV28	TRBJ2-7	CASSSAGVGEQYF
.	TRBV7-8	TRBJ2-5	CASSSGMQETQYF
.	TRBV11-2	TRBJ2-7	CASSHQTKYEQYF
.	TRBV19	TRBJ2-2	CASSIGTNTGELFF
few	TRBV9	TRBJ1-5	CASSVQGSQPQHF
.	TRBV19	TRBJ2-5	CATGTSGRSQETQYF
.	TRBV27	TRBJ1-2	CARVRDRADYGYTF
.	TRBV18	TRBJ2-7	CASSPLGLNYEQYF
.	TRBV5-4	TRBJ2-3	CASSLAADTSTDTQYF
.	TRBV19	TRBJ1-5	CASRPGRREPQHF
.	TRBV7-2	TRBJ2-4	CASSVTGFSIQYF
.	TRBV20-1	TRBJ1-1	CSARENTEAFF
.	TRBV11-2	TRBJ1-1	CASSFRGAENTEAFF
once	TRBV2	TRBJ2-3	CASSGRSLGNTQYF
.	TRBV4-3	TRBJ2-6	CASSQQQPGANVLTF
.	TRBV10-2	TRBJ2-5	CASKQAGYQETQYF
.	TRBV7-2	TRBJ2-1	CASSLRGLAGEAYNEQFF
.	TRBV13	TRBJ2-4	CASSETLAGSDIQYF
.	TRBV7-9	TRBJ2-7	CASSLGGTSGSFFEQYF